The 23 T cell receptor beta chains presented below share a single source sample, sequenced in a study of glioma-infiltrating T cells after dendritic cell vaccination. TCRdb keeps only in-frame clones here, not all; method: immunoSEQ multiplex PCR. The sample has tens of thousands of clones, more than 75% seen once; the top ten hold 2% to 2.5%. Described time point: after dendritic cell vaccination, including at tumor progression/relapse. Source: blood, taken after dendritic cell vaccination. The receptors were sampled from a human donor with glioblastoma.

A single count supports this clone. V usage is TRBV2 and J usage is TRBJ2-7, with TRBD1 matching over 11 bases. The CDR3 totals 14 residues. From germline, CDR1 is SNHLY and CDR2 FYNNEI. With 6 bases clipped from V and 4 bases from J, the junction kept 5 bases outside the gene matches. The CDR3, as DNA: TGTGCCAGCAGCACGGGACAGGGGGTATACGAGCAGTACTTC. Translated, it gives CASSTGQGVYEQYF.

This chain connects TRBV5-1 to TRBJ2-1; 9 positions match TRBD1. The germline V gene encodes CDR1 SGHRS and CDR2 YFSETQ. Trimming cost V 3 bases and J 10 bases; bases outside gene matches: 5. The CDR3 contains 13 residues. This CDR3 reads CASSWTGAREQFF. The CDR3 DNA follows: TGCGCCAGCAGCTGGACAGGGGCCAGGGAGCAGTTCTTC.

The chain couples TRBV7-2 to TRBJ2-7; TRBD1 aligns across 9 bases. The germline CDR1 and CDR2 sequences are SGHTA and FQGNSA. The CDR3 length is 14 residues. J was trimmed by 2 bases and V by 5 bases; bases with no gene match: 4. CDR3 bases: TGTGCCAGCAGCGCGGACAGGGGAACCTACGAGCAGTACTTC. Protein sequence: CASSADRGTYEQYF.

The V gene is TRBV30, the J gene TRBJ2-5, with TRBD2 as a possible D gene (5 bases). CDR1 is GTSNPN and CDR2 is SVGIG in the germline V gene (reference sequence). The CDR3 length is 14 residues. Trimming removed 3 bases from V and 5 bases from J, with 16 bases in between. In nucleotides, the CDR3 is TGTGCCTGGAGCGTCAAAGGAGGTGGGGAGACCCAGTACTTC. As protein: CAWSVKGGGETQYF.

The chain carries TRBV7-9 and TRBJ1-5; 8 positions agree with TRBD1. Germline trimming cut 6 bases from V and 3 bases from J; bases unmatched to any gene: 7. CDR3 length equals 15 residues. Looked up from germline, CDR1 is SEHNR and CDR2 is FQNEAQ (reference sequence). CDR3 in DNA: TGTGCCAGCAGTTTTGGGACAGGCCACAATCAGCCCCAGCATTTT. Its translation is CASSFGTGHNQPQHF. The full variable domain, in which reference TRBV7-9 and TRBJ1-5 provide the parts outside the CDR3, is DTGVSQNPRHKITKRGQNVTFRCDPISEHNRLYWYRQTLGQGPEFLTYFQNEAQLEKSRLLSDRFSAERPKGSFSTLEIQRTEQGDSAMYLCASSFGTGHNQPQHFGDGTRLSIL.

This chain uses TRBV7-8 with TRBJ2-7; 7 nucleotides agree with TRBD1. V gave up 5 bases and J gave up 7 bases; unmatched junction bases: 20. This CDR3 has 17 residues. The germline V gene encodes CDR1 SGHVS and CDR2 FQNEAQ. CDR3 amino acids: CASSPPFSGDRIREQYF. CDR3 nucleotide sequence: TGTGCCAGCAGCCCCCCGTTCTCTGGGGACAGAATTAGAGAGCAGTACTTC.

The CDR3 bases are TGTGCCAGCAGTCCGAGCGGGAGGGCCGGAGAGACCCAGTACTTC. Residues: CASSPSGRAGETQYF. The V gene is TRBV6-5, the J gene TRBJ2-5; 10 positions match TRBD2. Germline V CDR1 and CDR2: MNHEY, SVGAGI. J gave up 4 bases and V 5 bases, and 7 bases lay outside the gene matches. The CDR3 totals 15 residues.

V usage is TRBV10-2 and J usage is TRBJ1-2, with 7 bases matching TRBD1. The CDR3 runs to 13 residues. J lost 8 bases, V lost 3 bases, and 6 bases had no gene match. Germline V lookup: CDR1 WSHSY, CDR2 SAAADI. This CDR3 reads CASSDPTGRGYTF. In DNA, the CDR3 is TGCGCCAGCAGTGACCCGACAGGGAGGGGCTACACCTTC.

J is TRBJ2-7 and V is TRBV21-1; the table's D gene call, TRBD2, was not cross checked with the DNA. TRBV21-1 corresponds to a pseudogene. The CDR3 covers 15 residues. The CDR3 reads CASSKGEAGEYEQYF. In DNA, the CDR3 is TGTGCCAGCAGCAAAGGGGAAGCGGGGGAATACGAGCAGTACTTC.

V gene TRBV11-2 combines with J gene TRBJ2-2, with 7 bases fitting TRBD2. CDR1 and CDR2 (germline): SGHAT, FQNNGV. The CDR3 runs 15 residues. Trimming removed 3 bases from V and 6 bases from J; junction bases left unmatched: 7. The DNA for the CDR3 is TGTGCCAGCAGCTTGGGGGAGGGCCGGGCCGGGGAGCTGTTTTTT. Translation: CASSLGEGRAGELFF.

The genes are TRBV4-2 and TRBJ2-5; 10 bases are a match to TRBD1. With 2 bases clipped from V and 2 bases from J, the junction kept 5 bases outside the gene matches. Germline V lookup: CDR1 LGHNA, CDR2 YNFKEQ. This CDR3 comprises 16 residues. Here the CDR3 DNA reads TGTGCCAGCAGCCAAACCGAGGGACAGGGGCAAGAGACCCAGTACTTC. Translation: CASSQTEGQGQETQYF.

The chain combines TRBV13 with TRBJ2-7; D is undetermined. The CDR3 totals 12 residues. The germline V gene encodes CDR1 PRHDT and CDR2 FYEKMQ (reference sequence). V was cut by 7 bases and J by 2 bases, with 9 bases left in between. CDR3 protein: CASTTYPYEQYF. The CDR3 nucleotides read TGTGCCAGCACCACTTACCCCTACGAGCAGTACTTC.

The V call is TRBV6-6, the J call TRBJ2-3; 14 bases match TRBD2. This CDR3 region has 16 residues. The J segment lost 6 bases and the V segment lost 2 bases, leaving 4 bases of the junction unmatched. Germline lookup yields CDR1 MNHNY and CDR2 SVGAGI (reference sequence). The CDR3 region is CASSYGTSGRADTQYF. The CDR3 coding sequence is TGTGCCAGCAGTTACGGGACTAGCGGGAGAGCCGATACGCAGTATTTT.

The chain has TRBV18 and TRBJ2-7, with D maybe TRBD2 (6 bases). The germline CDR1 and CDR2 sequences are KGHSH and LQKENI. This CDR3 region has 14 residues. V lost 1 base and J 7 bases, leaving 14 bases between the germline ends. The CDR3 DNA reads TGTGCCAGCTCACCACTTAATCAGGGAGGTGAGCAGTACTTC. Its protein is CASSPLNQGGEQYF.

In its sample, this clone was seen once. The chain carries TRBV5-1 and TRBJ1-2; tentatively, D is TRBD1 (5 bases). Germline V lookup: CDR1 SGHRS, CDR2 YFSETQ. V was shortened by 3 bases and J by 4 bases, with 16 bases between the two germline ends. The CDR3 is 15 residues long. CDR3 coding DNA: TGCGCCAGCAGCTCGTACCTAGGGGTCGGCTATGGCTACACCTTC. It encodes CASSSYLGVGYGYTF.

This sequence joins TRBV6-6 and TRBJ1-5; D is unresolved. CDR1 MNHNY and CDR2 SVGAGI come from the germline V gene (reference sequence). The CDR3 extends over 15 amino acids. Trimming left V 0 bases short and J 5 bases short, with 11 bases between. As DNA, the CDR3 is TGTGCCAGCAGTTACTCTATGGAGTCTTATCAGCCCCAGCATTTT. This sequence encodes CASSYSMESYQPQHF.

The V gene is TRBV11-2, the J gene TRBJ1-2; 9 nucleotides align to TRBD1. Germline loops: CDR1 SGHAT, CDR2 FQNNGV. Trimming removed 0 bases from V and 8 bases from J; junction bases left unmatched: 7. The CDR3 runs 15 residues. DNA of the CDR3: TGTGCCAGCAGCTTAGAACGGGACAGGGCGAGGGGCTACACCTTC. Its protein is CASSLERDRARGYTF.

J is TRBJ2-1 and V is TRBV6-5; 9 positions match TRBD2. The CDR3 contains 15 residues. V trimming: 1 base; J trimming: 6 bases; junction bases outside the gene matches: 4. From germline, CDR1 is MNHEY and CDR2 SVGAGI. The CDR3 region has the DNA TGTGCCAGCAGTTACTTAGCGGGAGTCAGCAATGAGCAGTTCTTC. The encoded protein is CASSYLAGVSNEQFF.

The chain couples TRBV25-1 to TRBJ2-7, with TRBD1 matching 8 bases. This CDR3 has 14 residues. The V segment lost 5 bases and the J segment 5 bases; nucleotides outside the gene matches: 8. Germline CDR1 reads MGHDK; CDR2 reads SYGVNS. CDR3: CASSIGQGRDEQYF. CDR3 sequence (DNA): TGTGCCAGCAGTATCGGACAGGGAAGAGACGAGCAGTACTTC.

This CDR3 is CASSLPAGLAGYEQFF. The CDR3 region has the DNA TGCGCCAGCAGCTTACCCGCGGGACTAGCGGGGTATGAGCAGTTCTTC. This rearrangement joins TRBV5-1 to TRBJ2-1; TRBD2 matches at 13 bases. Per germline, CDR1 SGHRS and CDR2 YFSETQ. V lost 2 bases, J lost 8 bases, and 7 bases stayed unmatched. The CDR3 sequence is 16 residues long.

The V gene is TRBV7-8, the J gene TRBJ2-5; TRBD2 matches 9 bases. Germline V gene data show CDR1 as SGHVS and CDR2 as FQNEAQ. This CDR3 contains 17 residues. The V gene end was trimmed by 5 bases and the J gene end by 0 bases; junction bases not matched to a gene: 10. The CDR3 here is CASSRSPSGGYQETQYF. CDR3 coding DNA: TGTGCCAGCAGCCGAAGTCCGAGCGGGGGGTACCAAGAGACCCAGTACTTC.

This chain links TRBV2 with TRBJ2-2; 9 nucleotides align to TRBD1. The J segment lost 5 bases and the V segment lost 6 bases, leaving 4 bases of the junction unmatched. This CDR3 has 14 amino acids. The germline V gene encodes CDR1 SNHLY and CDR2 FYNNEI. CDR3 in DNA: TGTGCCAGCAGAGAGGACAGGGGTACCGGGGAGCTGTTTTTT. Protein sequence: CASREDRGTGELFF.

The V and J genes are TRBV5-4 and TRBJ2-5; TRBD2 is a possible D gene (5 bases). Germline V CDR1 and CDR2: SGHNT, YYREEE (reference sequence). CDR3 length: 13 residues. The V end was cut by 4 bases, the J end by 1 base, with 8 bases between. CDR3 residues: CASSVAGQETQYF. The CDR3 DNA follows: TGTGCCAGCAGCGTGGCGGGCCAAGAGACCCAGTACTTC.